The rows below give T cell receptor beta chains drawn from one sample of a study of cytomegalovirus exposure and HLA in healthy donors. This table comes from immunoSEQ multiplex PCR, and its TCRdb copy is limited to in-frame clones, with some not included. This table holds about 55,000 clones, roughly 70% found once. The source material was PBMCs. These receptors were obtained from a man aged 35 to 55 in good health and CMV-seropositive. The CDR3 runs from the conserved cysteine through the conserved F or W. The D gene is left open where the match is weak.

d_call	v_call	j_call	cdr3_aa
TRBD1	TRBV30	TRBJ1-5	CAWSNSTGGLPQHF
-	TRBV19	TRBJ1-1	CASSMRGARTEAFF
-	TRBV5-1	TRBJ2-5	CASSLGDSVGETQYF
-	TRBV9	TRBJ1-1	CASSETGFPHTEAFF
TRBD1	TRBV5-1	TRBJ2-3	CASSHGTGVDTQYF
TRBD1	TRBV25-1	TRBJ1-6	CASSESGGQGDSPLHF
-	TRBV29-1	TRBJ2-7	CSVFSGTYEQYF
-	TRBV7-2	TRBJ2-6	CASSPQRISGANVLTF
-	TRBV6-5	TRBJ1-1	CASSYRQVMNTEAFF
-	TRBV7-2	TRBJ2-7	CASSLANPAGQYF
-	TRBV5-1	TRBJ2-5	CASSLGSAATQETQYF
-	TRBV5-4	TRBJ2-3	CASSSPGLRTDTQYF
TRBD1	TRBV10-3	TRBJ2-3	CAIGQASLDTQYF
TRBD1	TRBV7-8	TRBJ1-2	CASSSTPGQGPGYTF
-	TRBV7-9	TRBJ1-1	CASSLGAGTSNTEAFF
-	TRBV29-1	TRBJ1-5	CSVLLAGMQPQHF
-	TRBV5-1	TRBJ2-1	CASSLAGMSSYNEQFF
TRBD2	TRBV6-5	TRBJ2-7	CASSPASGVPYEQYF